The 27 T cell receptor beta chains presented below share a single source sample, sequenced in a study of T cell responses to AZD1222 COVID-19 vaccine. Only in-frame clones appear in the TCRdb table, and some are missing; sequencing was by immunoSEQ multiplex PCR. The top ten clones hold 0.4% to 0.5% of a sample with over 150,000 clones, about 90% of them seen once. The source material was peripheral blood, sampled on day 0 of AZD1222 vaccination. The receptors shown here come from an adult in good health.

This clone appeared a single time. The V call is TRBV28, the J call TRBJ1-5; 7 nucleotides match TRBD1. CDR1 is MDHEN and CDR2 is SYDVKM in the germline V gene. This CDR3 has 13 amino acids. The V and J ends lost 4 bases and 7 bases, in that order; junction bases with no gene match: 4. The CDR3 loop reads CASSSTGWQPQHF. CDR3 in DNA: TGTGCCAGCAGTTCGACAGGGTGGCAGCCCCAGCATTTT.

The chain is built from TRBV19 and TRBJ1-5; no clear D gene. Trimming cost V 1 base and J 0 bases, with 7 bases left between them. Germline V gene sequence: CDR1 LNHDA, CDR2 SQIVND (reference sequence). The CDR3 spans 15 residues. The CDR3 region is CASSIGWDSNQPQHF. The CDR3 region has the DNA TGTGCCAGTAGTATAGGCTGGGATAGCAATCAGCCCCAGCATTTT.

This clone was found once. The rearrangement joins TRBV2 to TRBJ1-1, with D possibly matching TRBD1 (5 bases). The V end was cut by 8 bases, the J end by 4 bases, with 17 bases between. CDR3 length equals 14 residues. CDR1 and CDR2 from the germline V gene are SNHLY and FYNNEI. DNA for the CDR3: TGTGCCAGCGGAGCGGGGGGGGTGGGCACTGAAGCTTTCTTT. Translated: CASGAGGVGTEAFF.

The chain links TRBV10-1 to TRBJ2-7; D is undetermined. With 2 bases removed from V and 3 bases from J, the gap between germline ends came to 2 bases. Germline CDR1 and CDR2: WNHNN and SYGVQD (reference sequence). The CDR3 consists of 11 residues. For the CDR3, the DNA is TGCGCCAGCAGTGAGGGCTACGAGCAGTACTTC. Its protein is CASSEGYEQYF.

The genes are TRBV6-5 and TRBJ1-6; possible D gene TRBD1, 5 bases. The V gene's germline CDR1 is MNHEY and CDR2 SVGAGI. Trimming shortened V by 3 bases and J by 9 bases, and 12 bases separated the two germline ends. This CDR3 has 14 residues. For the CDR3, the DNA is TGTGCCAGCAGTTATCTCGAAGGGGTTTCACCCCTCCACTTT. Protein product: CASSYLEGVSPLHF.

The chain employs TRBV9 and TRBJ1-2; possible D gene TRBD1, 6 bases. This CDR3 has 14 amino acids. V shed 0 bases and J shed 7 bases, with 13 bases lying between them. From germline, CDR1 is SGDLS and CDR2 YYNGEE. CDR3 bases: TGTGCCAGCAGCGTAGGAGGGGGAAGTGGTGGCTACACCTTC. This codes for CASSVGGGSGGYTF.

The gene calls are TRBV11-1 and TRBJ2-7; 11 bases map to TRBD2. Trimming cost V 5 bases and J 4 bases; bases outside gene matches: 10. Germline V gene lookup returns CDR1 SGHAT and CDR2 FQDESV (reference sequence). The CDR3 totals 16 residues. CDR3 sequence: CASSQYRLAGSYEQYF. DNA for the CDR3: TGTGCCAGCAGCCAATATCGACTAGCGGGAAGTTACGAGCAGTACTTC.

The CDR3 sequence is CASSAKIQPWNEQFF. CDR3 coding DNA: TGTGCCAGCAGTGCGAAGATACAGCCCTGGAATGAGCAGTTCTTC. V usage is TRBV25-1 and J usage is TRBJ2-1; D remains ambiguous. The germline gives CDR1 MGHDK, CDR2 SYGVNS. This CDR3 is built from 15 residues. Trimming shortened V by 4 bases and J by 7 bases, and 17 bases separated the two germline ends.

The sample holds one count of this clone. The chain employs TRBV27 and TRBJ1-6, with D possibly TRBD1 on 6 matching bases. The CDR3 covers 14 residues. The germline V gene encodes CDR1 MNHEY and CDR2 SMNVEV (reference sequence). Deletions cut 6 bases from V and 10 bases from J, with 16 bases between. CDR3 DNA sequence: TGTGCCAGCAGGATGGACAGTTCGGTCTCACCCCTCCACTTT. This sequence encodes CASRMDSSVSPLHF.

This clone was counted a single time. Here the CDR3 reads CASSFGEEAFF. The CDR3 nucleotides are TGTGCCAGCAGTTTTGGGGAAGAAGCTTTCTTT. This chain connects TRBV12-3 or TRBV12-4 to TRBJ1-1; D gene ambiguous. V was shortened by 3 bases and J by 8 bases, with 7 bases between the two germline ends. The CDR3 extends over 11 amino acids.

The rearrangement links TRBV30 to TRBJ2-7, with TRBD1 identical over 12 bases. The ends lost 2 bases at V and 7 bases at J; junction bases unmatched: 6. Germline V CDR1 and CDR2: GTSNPN, SVGIG (reference sequence). The CDR3 runs 14 residues. The CDR3 sequence is CAWSLGQGAREQYF. The CDR3 DNA sequence: TGTGCCTGGAGTTTGGGACAGGGGGCGAGAGAGCAGTACTTC.

The V and J genes are TRBV3-1 (or the pseudogene TRBV3-2) and TRBJ1-5; weak D call: TRBD1 (5 bases). Trimming removed 3 bases at V and 3 bases at J, with 12 bases between. Germline V gene data show CDR1 as LGHDT and CDR2 as YNNKEL (reference sequence). The CDR3 covers 15 residues. The CDR3 coding sequence is TGTGCCAGCAGCCAGGGCAGGGCTACCAATCAGCCCCAGCATTTT. Its translation is CASSQGRATNQPQHF.

The chain links TRBV5-1 to TRBJ2-1; D could derive from TRBD1 or TRBD2 (5 bases each). This CDR3 comprises 15 residues. CDR1 is SGHRS, CDR2 YFSETQ, per germline. Trimming cost V 3 bases and J 0 bases, with 10 bases left between them. CDR3 in DNA: TGCGCCAGCAGCTCCGACGGGGCCTCCTACAATGAGCAGTTCTTC. Translating it yields CASSSDGASYNEQFF.

This chain links TRBV6-5 with TRBJ2-1; maybe TRBD2 (5 bases). Trimming left V 2 bases short and J 9 bases short, with 14 bases between. The CDR3 loop spans 14 amino acids. The germline V gene encodes CDR1 MNHEY and CDR2 SVGAGI. The CDR3 reads CASSYSLAEVEQFF. CDR3 in DNA: TGTGCCAGCAGTTACAGTCTAGCAGAGGTTGAGCAGTTCTTC.

V is TRBV27 and J is TRBJ1-1, with D maybe TRBD1 (5 bases). CDR1 and CDR2 from the germline V gene are MNHEY and SMNVEV (reference sequence). The CDR3 spans 16 residues. Trimming took off 5 bases at V and 5 bases at J, with 21 bases between the two ends. The chain's CDR3 is CASSQPRQGWGTEAFF. CDR3 nucleotides: TGTGCCAGCAGTCAACCACGTCAGGGTTGGGGAACTGAAGCTTTCTTT.

The gene calls are TRBV13 and TRBJ2-1, with D possibly called TRBD1 or TRBD2 (5 bases each). The CDR3 is 14 residues long. V was trimmed by 6 bases and J by 7 bases, leaving 16 bases between them. In germline, CDR1 is PRHDT, CDR2 FYEKMQ (reference sequence). The CDR3 loop reads CASRGDGGLNEQFF. CDR3 nucleotide sequence: TGTGCCAGCAGGGGGGATGGGGGTTTAAATGAGCAGTTCTTC.

The gene calls are TRBV7-6 and TRBJ1-2, with D tentatively TRBD1 (6 bases). The V end lost 1 base, the J end lost 6 bases, and 15 bases lay between the germline ends. The CDR3 runs 15 residues. Germline lookup yields CDR1 SGHVS and CDR2 FNYEAQ. CDR3 sequence: CASSLGGQRNHGYTF. The CDR3 DNA sequence: TGTGCCAGCAGCTTAGGCGGACAGCGAAATCATGGCTACACCTTC.

Only one count was recorded for this clone. The rearrangement joins TRBV5-6 to TRBJ1-1; no firm D call. V gave up 0 bases and J gave up 4 bases, with 1 base separating them. CDR3 length equals 11 residues. CDR1 and CDR2 (germline): SGHDT, YYEEEE. The CDR3 here is CASSLGTEAFF. The CDR3 DNA reads TGTGCCAGCAGCTTGGGCACTGAAGCTTTCTTT.

This sequence joins TRBV18 and TRBJ1-5; TRBD1 agrees at 8 bases. The CDR3 extends over 16 amino acids. The germline CDR1 and CDR2 sequences are KGHSH and LQKENI. Trimming removed 3 bases from V and 6 bases from J; junction bases left unmatched: 10. This CDR3 reads CASSPLGQAVRQPQHF. The CDR3 DNA is TGTGCCAGCTCACCCTTGGGACAGGCCGTGCGTCAGCCCCAGCATTTT.

This clone was counted only a few times. The chain couples TRBV28 to TRBJ1-5; D uncertain. The germline V and J ends were trimmed by 2 bases and 3 bases, with 14 bases remaining between them. Germline V gene lookup returns CDR1 MDHEN and CDR2 SYDVKM. The CDR3 runs 16 residues. CDR3 protein: CASSLRLARANQPQHF. In DNA form, the CDR3 reads TGTGCCAGCAGTTTAAGGTTGGCGAGGGCCAATCAGCCCCAGCATTTT.

This clone was counted a single time. This CDR3 is CASSQSSYKASSGNTIYF. In nucleotides, the CDR3 is TGCGCCAGCAGCCAGAGTAGCTACAAGGCCTCCTCTGGAAACACCATATATTTT. The chain uses TRBV4-3 and TRBJ1-3; no definite D call. From germline, CDR1 is LGHNA and CDR2 YSLEER. V lost 3 bases, J lost 0 bases, and 18 bases lay in between. This CDR3 has 18 amino acids.

The gene calls are TRBV5-6 and TRBJ2-1; D unresolved. V lost 1 base and J 7 bases, leaving 9 bases between the germline ends. From germline, CDR1 is SGHDT and CDR2 YYEEEE. The CDR3 runs to 13 residues. The CDR3: CASSLWGGNEQFF. The CDR3 region has the DNA TGTGCCAGCAGCTTGTGGGGTGGGAATGAGCAGTTCTTC.

This clone appeared a few times. The J gene is TRBJ2-1, the V gene TRBV19, with D perhaps matching TRBD1 or TRBD2 (6 bases each). This CDR3 comprises 14 residues. The germline V gene has CDR1 LNHDA and CDR2 SQIVND (reference sequence). V was pared by 3 bases and J by 8 bases, with 14 bases between. CDR3 coding DNA: TGTGCCAGTAGTATCGGGCGGGACATGGATGAGCAGTTCTTC. It translates to CASSIGRDMDEQFF.

J is TRBJ2-7 and V is TRBV5-1; TRBD2 agrees at 8 bases. Germline values: CDR1 SGHRS, CDR2 YFSETQ. The CDR3 is 17 amino acids. With V trimmed by 4 bases and J by 5 bases, 17 bases remained unmatched. The CDR3 coding sequence is TGCGCCAGCAGCCCCCGGCGGAGCGGGAGTCGGGGGGACGAGCAGTACTTC. It translates to CASSPRRSGSRGDEQYF.

The chain couples TRBV28 to TRBJ1-1, with D maybe TRBD1 (5 bases). Trimming removed 8 bases at V and 1 base at J, with 8 bases between. This CDR3 has 12 amino acids. The germline gives CDR1 MDHEN, CDR2 SYDVKM. The chain's CDR3 is CASGGWNTEAFF. The CDR3 nucleotides read TGTGCCAGCGGGGGTTGGAACACTGAAGCTTTCTTT.

This clone has a single count. This chain connects TRBV10-3 to TRBJ2-1; no definite D call. The germline V gene has CDR1 ENHRY and CDR2 SYGVKD. The V end lost 4 bases, the J end lost 1 base, and 8 bases lay between the germline ends. This CDR3 is 14 amino acids long. Here the CDR3 DNA reads TGTGCCATCAGTGTCTCGCCATCCTACAATGAGCAGTTCTTC. This codes for CAISVSPSYNEQFF.

This chain joins TRBV3-1 (or the pseudogene TRBV3-2) and TRBJ1-5; 7 bases align to TRBD1. The V and J ends lost 4 bases and 5 bases, in that order; junction bases with no gene match: 5. Germline assignment: CDR1 LGHDT and CDR2 YNNKEL (reference sequence). CDR3 length: 14 amino acids. The CDR3 sequence: CASSPTGWDQPQHF. In DNA, the CDR3 is TGTGCCAGCAGCCCGACAGGGTGGGATCAGCCCCAGCATTTT.